This entry describes one TCR beta chain. Its antigen is not identified. This sample was included in a study of cytomegalovirus exposure and HLA in healthy donors. The study, taken as a whole, reports: Among CMV-associated TCR beta chains, most appeared HLA-restricted in a later analysis.

The PCR ran on 60 Vbeta and 13 Jbeta primers. Generated by immunoSEQ multiplex PCR, the TCRdb table keeps only in-frame clones and is missing some. The sample lists approximately 74,000 clones, around 80% seen once, with over 9.5% in the top ten. The CDR3 sequence is 15 residues long. The trim removed 1 base at V and 4 bases at J, leaving 4 bases unmatched. Germline V CDR1 and CDR2: SEHNR, FQNEAQ (reference sequence). The sequence was obtained from a man aged 35-49 years in good health and CMV-seronegative. This chain connects TRBV7-9 to TRBJ2-3; 8 bases line up with TRBD2. Sequences were obtained from PBMCs. This CDR3 is CASSLGLAGADTQYF. The CDR3 nucleotides read TGTGCCAGCAGCTTAGGGCTAGCGGGTGCAGATACGCAGTATTTT.